This is a list of T cell receptor beta chains from one sample in a study of T cell changes during pregnancy in multiple sclerosis. Sequencing used immunoSEQ multiplex PCR; TCRdb keeps in-frame clones, though not all of them. The repertoire holds 70,000 or so clones, with 91% as singletons. The sequences come from peripheral blood, collected in the third trimester of pregnancy. The receptors shown here come from a female donor in good health, enrolled as a control in a pregnancy study. Each CDR3 is given with its conserved first and last residue. A D gene is named only where the DNA matches it firmly. Clone size is stated in some rows and not others, as once, few, many or a class when expanded.

cdr3_aa: CASSRDRFEAFF; cdr3_nt: TGTGCCAGCAGCCGCGACAGATTCGAAGCTTTCTTT; d_call: NA; v_call: TRBV6-5; j_call: TRBJ1-1; clone_size: NA
cdr3_aa: CATSRVTSTEAFF; cdr3_nt: TGTGCCACCAGCAGAGTGACATCAACTGAAGCTTTCTTT; d_call: NA; v_call: TRBV15; j_call: TRBJ1-1; clone_size: NA
cdr3_aa: CATSRDLAGGPDTQYF; cdr3_nt: TGTGCCACCAGCAGAGATCTGGCGGGAGGCCCGGATACGCAGTATTTT; d_call: TRBD2; v_call: TRBV15; j_call: TRBJ2-3; clone_size: once
cdr3_aa: CASSFWGPSAGGPGEQYF; cdr3_nt: TGTGCCAGCAGCTTTTGGGGTCCTTCCGCGGGAGGGCCGGGCGAGCAGTACTTC; d_call: TRBD2; v_call: TRBV7-6; j_call: TRBJ2-7; clone_size: few
cdr3_aa: CASSLEGGTETQYF; cdr3_nt: TGCGCCAGCAGCTTGGAAGGGGGCACGGAGACCCAGTACTTC; d_call: TRBD1; v_call: TRBV5-1; j_call: TRBJ2-5; clone_size: NA
cdr3_aa: CASRTETVSYEQYF; cdr3_nt: TGCGCCAGCAGGACCGAAACAGTCTCCTACGAGCAGTACTTC; d_call: NA; v_call: TRBV5-1; j_call: TRBJ2-7; clone_size: NA
cdr3_aa: CASSMGTGWRSGYTF; cdr3_nt: TGTGCCAGTAGTATGGGGACAGGGTGGAGAAGTGGCTACACCTTC; d_call: TRBD1; v_call: TRBV19; j_call: TRBJ1-2; clone_size: NA
cdr3_aa: CASGQPTGELFF; cdr3_nt: TGTGCCAGCGGGCAGCCCACCGGGGAGCTGTTTTTT; d_call: NA; v_call: TRBV6-6; j_call: TRBJ2-2; clone_size: NA
cdr3_aa: CASSLGPVTDTQYF; cdr3_nt: TGTGCCAGCAGCTTAGGGCCTGTCACAGATACGCAGTATTTT; d_call: NA; v_call: TRBV7-2; j_call: TRBJ2-3; clone_size: NA
cdr3_aa: CASSAGYRTGEVYGYTF; cdr3_nt: TGCGCCAGCAGCGCCGGATACAGGACAGGGGAGGTCTATGGCTACACCTTC; d_call: TRBD1; v_call: TRBV5-1; j_call: TRBJ1-2; clone_size: NA
cdr3_aa: CASSYRLAGSVEQFF; cdr3_nt: TGTGCCAGCAGTTACCGACTAGCGGGGTCCGTGGAGCAGTTCTTC; d_call: TRBD2; v_call: TRBV7-2; j_call: TRBJ2-1; clone_size: once
cdr3_aa: CASSSAGTGGYGYTF; cdr3_nt: TGTGCCAGCAGTTCCGCGGGGACAGGGGGATATGGCTACACCTTC; d_call: TRBD1; v_call: TRBV6-5; j_call: TRBJ1-2; clone_size: NA
cdr3_aa: CASSAIRGQGASYGYTF; cdr3_nt: TGTGCCAGCAGCGCAATTAGAGGTCAGGGGGCATCTTATGGCTACACCTTC; d_call: TRBD1; v_call: TRBV7-2; j_call: TRBJ1-2; clone_size: once
cdr3_aa: CSVAVTEAFF; cdr3_nt: TGCAGCGTCGCGGTCACTGAAGCTTTCTTT; d_call: NA; v_call: TRBV29-1; j_call: TRBJ1-1; clone_size: NA
cdr3_aa: CASSESKTTDTQYF; cdr3_nt: TGTGCCAGCAGTGAGTCGAAAACTACAGATACGCAGTATTTT; d_call: NA; v_call: TRBV2; j_call: TRBJ2-3; clone_size: NA
cdr3_aa: CASSYLPSDPGREQYF; cdr3_nt: TGTGCCAGCAGCTACCTACCTAGCGACCCAGGGCGCGAGCAGTACTTC; d_call: NA; v_call: TRBV7-9; j_call: TRBJ2-7; clone_size: NA
cdr3_aa: CASSTTGLEPANEKLFF; cdr3_nt: TGTGCCAGTAGCACGACCGGGTTAGAGCCGGCTAATGAAAAACTGTTTTTT; d_call: NA; v_call: TRBV19; j_call: TRBJ1-4; clone_size: NA
cdr3_aa: CASSYSGQVNTEAFF; cdr3_nt: TGTGCCAGCAGTTACTCCGGACAAGTGAACACTGAAGCTTTCTTT; d_call: NA; v_call: TRBV6-5; j_call: TRBJ1-1; clone_size: NA
cdr3_aa: CAWSSLVVTGELFF; cdr3_nt: TGTGCCTGGAGCTCGCTAGTGGTTACCGGGGAGCTGTTTTTT; d_call: NA; v_call: TRBV30; j_call: TRBJ2-2; clone_size: NA
cdr3_aa: CASSQEAPRGAPYEQYF; cdr3_nt: TGTGCCAGCAGCCAAGAGGCCCCCAGGGGAGCCCCCTACGAGCAGTACTTC; d_call: NA; v_call: TRBV14; j_call: TRBJ2-7; clone_size: NA
cdr3_aa: CASSPPALAGAPGEQFF; cdr3_nt: TGTGCCAGCTCACCCCCTGCCTTAGCGGGAGCCCCGGGTGAGCAGTTCTTC; d_call: TRBD2; v_call: TRBV18; j_call: TRBJ2-1; clone_size: once
cdr3_aa: CASRGVRTNSYEQYF; cdr3_nt: TGTGCCAGCAGGGGGGTGAGGACTAACTCCTACGAGCAGTACTTC; d_call: NA; v_call: TRBV6-5; j_call: TRBJ2-7; clone_size: NA
cdr3_aa: CACPRGRIFPYGYTF; cdr3_nt: TGTGCCTGTCCCAGGGGGCGGATCTTTCCCTATGGCTACACCTTC; d_call: TRBD1; v_call: TRBV2; j_call: TRBJ1-2; clone_size: NA
cdr3_aa: CASSPVGQGRDEQFF; cdr3_nt: TGTGCCAGCTCACCCGTGGGACAGGGCAGGGATGAGCAGTTCTTC; d_call: TRBD1; v_call: TRBV18; j_call: TRBJ2-1; clone_size: once
cdr3_aa: CASLRDNEQFF; cdr3_nt: TGTGCCAGCCTCCGGGACAATGAGCAGTTCTTC; d_call: NA; v_call: TRBV6-5; j_call: TRBJ2-1; clone_size: NA
cdr3_aa: CASSSMTGGTSYEQYF; cdr3_nt: TGTGCCAGCAGTTCCATGACAGGGGGGACCTCCTACGAGCAGTACTTC; d_call: TRBD1; v_call: TRBV28; j_call: TRBJ2-7; clone_size: NA
cdr3_aa: CASSLGVSEVYEQYF; cdr3_nt: TGCGCCAGCAGCTTGGGGGTTTCCGAGGTGTACGAGCAGTACTTC; d_call: NA; v_call: TRBV5-1; j_call: TRBJ2-7; clone_size: NA
cdr3_aa: CASSSTGLDQPQHF; cdr3_nt: TGTGCCAGCAGCTCTACAGGGCTGGATCAGCCCCAGCATTTT; d_call: NA; v_call: TRBV7-9; j_call: TRBJ1-5; clone_size: NA